The 12 T cell receptor beta chains listed next were all sequenced from one sample in a study of control samples from healthy donors and cancer patients (dated by TCRdb to 2020 to 2022). Library construction relied on the immunoSEQ multiplex PCR assay. Here the immuneACCESS table is served through TCRdb, limited to in-frame sequences with V and J called. Missing clones are a known gap in these copies; in checked studies unresolved V genes cover under half, and the rest lacks a known reason. The sample contains around 27,000 clones, over 75% of them found a single time. The ten biggest clones cover 6.5% to 7% of the sample. The source material was PBMCs. These receptors were taken from a woman in her fifties or sixties with head and neck cancer.

V usage is TRBV4-2 and J usage is TRBJ1-4, with D maybe TRBD1 (5 bases). The V gene's germline CDR1 is LGHNA and CDR2 YNFKEQ. The V gene lost 4 bases and the J gene lost 8 bases, with 20 bases spanning the gap. There are 16 residues in the CDR3. The DNA of the CDR3 is TGTGCCAGCAGCCCAGCCCTCAGGGCCACCCACGAAAAACTGTTTTTT. Its protein product is CASSPALRATHEKLFF.

J is TRBJ2-7 and V is TRBV7-8; 9 bases agree with TRBD2. The CDR3 has 15 amino acids. The V and J ends lost 5 bases and 7 bases, in that order; junction bases with no gene match: 12. Germline V gene lookup returns CDR1 SGHVS and CDR2 FQNEAQ. CDR3: CASSKVAGEGGEQYF. CDR3 nucleotides: TGTGCCAGCAGCAAGGTAGCGGGAGAAGGAGGGGAGCAGTACTTC.

V gene TRBV2 combines with J gene TRBJ2-3; 14 bases align to TRBD2. This CDR3 has 18 residues. V shed 6 bases, J shed 3 bases, and the junction held 11 bases outside the gene matches. The germline V gene has CDR1 SNHLY and CDR2 FYNNEI. The CDR3 here is CASSVSGLAGGTTDTQYF. For the CDR3, the DNA is TGTGCCAGCAGCGTTTCAGGACTAGCGGGGGGCACAACAGATACGCAGTATTTT.

Worth noting for this clone: One end of the junction is discordant with germline, which a read error may explain. The gene calls are TRBV7-7 and TRBJ2-5, with a tentative D call TRBD1 (5 bases). The CDR3 covers 14 residues. Germline loops: CDR1 SSHAT, CDR2 FNYEAQ (reference sequence). The CDR3 spells CASSLGSQVETQYF. The DNA for the CDR3 is TGTGCTAGCAGCCTAGGGTCACAGGTAGAGACCCAGTACTTC. The variable domain in full, with the rest retrieved from reference TRBV7-7 and TRBJ2-5, is GAGVSQSPRYKVTKRGQDVTLRCDPISSHATLYWYQQALGQGPEFLTYFNYEAQPDKSGLPSDRFSAERPEGSISTLTIQRTEQRDSAMYRCASSLGSQVETQYFGPGTRLLVL.

The chain is built from TRBV3-1 (or the pseudogene TRBV3-2) and TRBJ2-1, with 7 positions matching TRBD2. This CDR3 comprises 12 residues. Germline V lookup: CDR1 LGHDT, CDR2 YNNKEL (reference sequence). The trim removed 1 base at V and 10 bases at J, leaving 1 base unmatched. The CDR3 loop reads CASSQVSGEQFF. The CDR3 DNA sequence: TGTGCCAGCAGCCAAGTTAGCGGGGAGCAGTTCTTC.

This sequence joins TRBV19 and TRBJ2-3; D possibly corresponds to TRBD1 (6 bases). Trimming stripped 5 bases from V and 0 bases from J, with 15 bases between. This CDR3 spans 16 amino acids. CDR1 LNHDA and CDR2 SQIVND come from the germline V gene (reference sequence). CDR3 DNA: TGTGCCAGTAGTGGGGACAACCACCCTAGCACAGATACGCAGTATTTT. The encoded protein is CASSGDNHPSTDTQYF.

CDR3: CASNSPTGLFNEQFF. CDR3 coding DNA: TGTGCCAGTAACTCCCCCACGGGCCTATTCAATGAGCAGTTCTTC. The chain uses TRBV19 and TRBJ2-1; D gene ambiguous. The CDR3 spans 15 residues. Trimming pared 7 bases from V and 6 bases from J, leaving 19 bases between. CDR1 is LNHDA, CDR2 SQIVND, per germline (reference sequence).

The chain links TRBV6-2 or TRBV6-3 to TRBJ1-2, with D tentatively TRBD1 (6 bases). From germline, CDR1 is MNHEY and CDR2 SVGEGT. Trimming took off 0 bases at V and 8 bases at J, with 13 bases between the two ends. This CDR3 spans 14 amino acids. The CDR3 DNA follows: TGTGCCAGCAGTTACTCGCAGGGGAAGTACGGCTACACCTTC. Protein sequence: CASSYSQGKYGYTF.

The chain employs TRBV18 and TRBJ2-5; possibly TRBD1 for D (6 bases). The V gene lost 3 bases and the J gene lost 1 base, with 18 bases spanning the gap. The CDR3 is made up of 17 amino acids. The germline gives CDR1 KGHSH, CDR2 LQKENI. The CDR3 is CASSPVGGKGGQETQYF. The CDR3 region has the DNA TGTGCCAGCTCACCGGTCGGTGGGAAAGGGGGCCAAGAGACCCAGTACTTC.

With regard to this clone: Other DNA variants within this sample encode the same CDR3. J is TRBJ2-5 and V is TRBV7-2, with D tentatively TRBD2 (6 bases). Germline lookup yields CDR1 SGHTA and CDR2 FQGNSA. The CDR3 consists of 18 residues. Trimming pared 2 bases from V and 5 bases from J, leaving 24 bases between. The CDR3 DNA reads TGTGCCAGCAGCTTAAGGCGGTACGCGGGAAACGAGAATGAGACCCAGTACTTC. Amino acid sequence: CASSLRRYAGNENETQYF. Complete variable domain (other parts from reference TRBV7-2 and TRBJ2-5): GAGVSQSPSNKVTEKGKDVELRCDPISGHTALYWYRQSLGQGLEFLIYFQGNSAPDKSGLPSDRFSAERTGGSVSTLTIQRTQQEDSAVYLCASSLRRYAGNENETQYFGPGTRLLVL.

This chain uses TRBV29-1 with TRBJ1-5; tentatively, D is TRBD1 (6 bases). The germline CDR1 and CDR2 sequences are SQVTM and ANQGSEA. The CDR3 is 15 amino acids. Between the trimmed V and J ends, which lost 3 bases and 3 bases, there was a span of 15 bases. The CDR3 nucleotides are TGCAGCGTTGATCAGGAGGGGGGGGACAATCAGCCCCAGCATTTT. As protein: CSVDQEGGDNQPQHF.

The chain has TRBV6-2 or TRBV6-3 and TRBJ1-5, with 7 bases that match TRBD1. V lost 4 bases, J lost 4 bases, and 7 bases stayed unmatched. The CDR3 has 15 residues. The V gene's germline CDR1 is MNHEY and CDR2 SVGEGT. The CDR3 region has the DNA TGTGCCAGCAGTTCCTCGGGACAGTTAAATCAGCCCCAGCATTTT. Translation gives CASSSSGQLNQPQHF.